The T cell receptor (beta chain) described here comes from a study of blood T cell repertoires in COVID-19 (dated by TCRdb to about 2020). Regarding the research as a whole: Samples from collaborators originated in the United States, Italy and Spain and spanned both the acute and convalescent phases of COVID-19. The prospective study material was composed of cDNA or gDNA derived from T cells, B-cell-depleted T cells, or PBMCs. The dataset comprised deeply sampled blood TCRbeta repertoires from subjects exposed to, actively infected with, or recovered from COVID-19. The repertoires were released in a freely available public database meant as a resource for research on the immune response to SARS-CoV-2. Samples were obtained from the ongoing ImmuneRACE study (first 160 participants) and from roughly 1,300 subjects provided by 6 global collaborators. Nearly every sample came with metadata listing a de-identified subject ID, COVID-19 status, age in years and sex. Where available, HLA class I and class II types were obtained from metadata supplied by the sample provider rather than from assay-based typing.

Of note for this clone: Its antigen has not been determined. Base qualities are not recorded, but no much larger clone differs from it by a single base.

The collaborating institutions used their own protocols to collect whole blood in K2EDTA tubes. For TCRbeta analysis, collaborators shipped samples in one of three forms: frozen whole blood, isolated PBMCs, or DNA extracted from either of those sample types. Broad study findings and their caveats: Clinical and demographic metadata were provided uncurated, with the amount varying by source and participant.

The immunoSEQ Assay, a bias-controlled multiplex PCR, was used to amplify TCRbeta CDR3 regions from genomic DNA. In the authors' own workflow: Nucleated cell counts per sample were estimated from amplification of reference gene primers within the assay. Sequence reads were collapsed and filtered to measure the absolute abundance of every unique TCRbeta CDR3 rearrangement. For each sample, productive Simpson clonality was calculated by taking the square root of Simpson's diversity index across productive rearrangements. As stored in TCRdb, this immuneACCESS dataset retains in-frame rearrangements with V and J assigned. A fraction of the clones does not appear; measured against another copy, unresolved V genes explain less than half of the discrepancy, and the remainder lacks a known reason. The V and J calls and the clone size are those of that table, but D and trimming were determined from the DNA. Across this sample there are about 230,000 clones, with 80% to 90% seen only once. The top ten clonotypes cover approximately 0.89% of the sample.

From cysteine to phenylalanine, the CDR3 is 15 amino acids long. The DNA shown is the 45-base CDR3, in frame from base 1. V trim: 4 bases; J trim: 7 bases; unmatched bases: 6. The germline V gene encodes CDR1 LGHNA and CDR2 YNFKEQ. Sequenced: peripheral blood. The receptor's source is a man aged 40-50 years with acute or convalescent COVID-19. The sequence is built from TRBV4-2 and TRBJ1-4; TRBD1 matches 10 bases in the middle. For the CDR3, the sequence is CASSPRTGGIEKLFF. At the DNA level, the sequence is TGTGCCAGCAGCCCCCGGACAGGGGGGATTGAAAAACTGTTTTTT.